The next 9 T cell receptor beta chains were all read from a single sample in a study of blood T cells in healthy people across ages. The use of a sample-barcoded 5' primer and a J-beta primer mix characterized a second PCR of roughly 6 to 11 cycles. From the 5' RACE reads, TCRdb called clonotypes with MiXCR, one entry per CDR3 protein. The sample includes 800,000 to 1,000,000 distinct CDR3 sequences, under 50% seen only once; the top ten take over 10%. The sample comprised blood. The receptor set was obtained from a man between 25 and 39 years old in good health.

The chain links TRBV5-1 to TRBJ1-1; 8 nucleotides align to TRBD1. V was clipped by 4 bases and J by 0 bases; unmatched bases: 11. CDR1 is SGHRS, CDR2 YFSETQ, per germline. This CDR3 contains 17 residues. The CDR3 loop reads CASSGTAGTGMNTEAFF. In DNA form, the CDR3 reads TGCGCCAGCAGCGGAACCGCCGGGACAGGTATGAACACTGAAGCTTTCTTT.

This clonotype was detected only a few times. This chain uses TRBV25-1 with TRBJ2-1; D may be TRBD1 or TRBD2 (6 bases each). Germline assignment: CDR1 MGHDK and CDR2 SYGVNS. The CDR3 covers 20 residues. Trimming removed 1 base from V and 2 bases from J, with 24 bases in between. CDR3 nucleotide sequence: TGTGCCAGCAGTGAATTAGCCCTCAGGGGACGGGGGTTGGCCTACAATGAGCAGTTCTTC. Protein product: CASSELALRGRGLAYNEQFF.

The V and J genes are TRBV3-1 and TRBJ2-1; a possible D gene is TRBD2 (6 bases). The CDR3 runs 14 residues. CDR1 is LGHDT, CDR2 YNNKEL, per germline (reference sequence). V was clipped by 1 base and J by 8 bases, with 12 bases between them. The CDR3 region has the DNA TGTGCCAGCAGCCAAGGCGTGACTAGTCATGAGCAGTTCTTC. The encoded protein is CASSQGVTSHEQFF.

This clonotype was seen repeatedly, ten times or more. The CDR3 nucleotides are TGTGCCATCAGTGGCGTATCGGGACAGGGGGCTAACTATGGCTACACCTTC. As protein: CAISGVSGQGANYGYTF. The chain has TRBV10-3 and TRBJ1-2; 11 bases agree with TRBD1. V shed 4 bases, J shed 0 bases, and the junction held 7 bases outside the gene matches. Germline V lookup: CDR1 ENHRY, CDR2 SYGVKD. The CDR3 consists of 17 residues.

CDR3 coding DNA: TGTGCCAGCAGATACGATCGCCTAGGGGGCTACACCTTC. This encodes CASRYDRLGGYTF. This chain links TRBV27 with TRBJ1-2, with D hard to call. Trimming left V 6 bases short and J 8 bases short, with 16 bases between. In germline, CDR1 is MNHEY, CDR2 SMNVEV (reference sequence). The CDR3 is made up of 13 amino acids.

J is TRBJ2-4 and V is TRBV7-2; D uncertain. Germline lookup yields CDR1 SGHTA and CDR2 FQGNSA. Trimming shortened V by 1 base and J by 13 bases, and 11 bases separated the two germline ends. This CDR3 spans 12 amino acids. In DNA form, the CDR3 reads TGTGCCAGCAGCTTAGATAGGGTCGACCAGTACTTC. Its protein product is CASSLDRVDQYF.

V and J are TRBV5-1 and TRBJ2-2; D gene ambiguous. The V and J ends lost 0 bases and 6 bases respectively, with 15 bases between them. This CDR3 comprises 16 residues. Germline loops: CDR1 SGHRS, CDR2 YFSETQ. In nucleotides, the CDR3 is TGCGCCAGCAGCTTGGATGGTCGGAAGCCCGCCGGGGAGCTGTTTTTT. This sequence encodes CASSLDGRKPAGELFF.

This clonotype was seen a few times. The chain employs TRBV29-1 and TRBJ2-1; 9 bases are a match to TRBD1. Germline loops: CDR1 SQVTM, CDR2 ANQGSEA. The CDR3 is made up of 16 amino acids. V shed 5 bases, J shed 9 bases, and the junction held 17 bases outside the gene matches. In DNA, the CDR3 is TGCAGCGTTACCCCTTCGACAGGGGGGATCCGAGTTGAGCAGTTCTTC. Translated: CSVTPSTGGIRVEQFF.

The V call is TRBV6-2 or TRBV6-3, the J call TRBJ1-1; D remains ambiguous. Germline-derived CDR1 and CDR2 are MNHEY and SVGEGT. Trimming stripped 2 bases from V and 4 bases from J, with 2 bases between. The length of the CDR3 is 11 residues. The CDR3 nucleotides read TGTGCCAGCAGTTACCCCACTGAAGCTTTCTTT. The encoded protein is CASSYPTEAFF.